These 11 T cell receptor beta chains were sequenced from one sample in a study of blood T cell repertoires in COVID-19. Method: immunoSEQ multiplex PCR; TCRdb's copy keeps in-frame clones and lacks some. This sample has a few hundred thousand clones, with more than 70% found just once. Material for sequencing was PBMCs or T cells enriched from blood (not recorded which). The receptors shown here come from a man under 40 with acute COVID-19.

This clone appeared once. CDR3 sequence reads: CASSFWTGGRAGGGGPIRDTQYF. The CDR3 nucleotides are TGTGCCAGCAGCTTTTGGACAGGGGGCCGTGCTGGCGGGGGGGGACCTATAAGGGATACGCAGTATTTT. This chain joins TRBV28 and TRBJ2-3; TRBD1 matches 11 bases. V trimming: 6 bases; J trimming: 6 bases; junction bases outside the gene matches: 32. Germline CDR1 is MDHEN and CDR2 is SYDVKM. The CDR3 has 23 residues.

This chain links TRBV19 with TRBJ2-4, with D possibly TRBD1 on 7 matching bases. V lost 3 bases and J lost 6, with 12 bases in between. The CDR3 is 14 amino acids. Germline CDR1 reads LNHDA; CDR2 reads SQIVND (reference sequence). The CDR3 nucleotides read TGTGCCAGTAGTATTGCAGGGGGGCGAAACATTCAGTACTTC. Encoded protein: CASSIAGGRNIQYF. The full variable domain, completed using reference TRBV19 and TRBJ2-4, is DGGITQSPKYLFRKEGQNVTLSCEQNLNHDAMYWYRQDPGQGLRLIYYSQIVNDFQKGDIAEGYSVSREKKESFPLTVTSAQKNPTAFYLCASSIAGGRNIQYFGAGTRLSVL.

This clone appeared many times. The J gene is TRBJ2-7, the V gene TRBV20-1; tentatively, D is TRBD1 (5 bases). Trimming left V 3 bases short and J 3 bases short, with 6 bases between. Germline V gene lookup returns CDR1 DFQATT and CDR2 SNEGSKA (reference sequence). The CDR3 totals 11 residues. DNA of the CDR3: TGCAGTGCTAGGGACAACTACGAGCAGTACTTC. Translation: CSARDNYEQYF.

The V call is TRBV7-3, the J call TRBJ2-2; TRBD1 might be the D (5 bases). V lost 5 bases and J 4 bases, leaving 14 bases between the germline ends. This CDR3 region has 15 residues. Germline CDR1 is SGHTA and CDR2 is FQGTGA. CDR3 amino acids: CASSLSGSATGELFF. The CDR3 DNA reads TGTGCCAGCAGCCTCTCAGGGTCGGCCACCGGGGAGCTGTTTTTT.

V gene TRBV11-1 combines with J gene TRBJ2-2, with D perhaps TRBD2 (5 bases). Trimming took 3 bases from V and 6 from J, leaving 14 bases between them. Germline V gene data show CDR1 as SGHAT and CDR2 as FQDESV (reference sequence). This CDR3 has 15 residues. CDR3 amino acids: CASSFFLAGSGELFF. The DNA of the CDR3 is TGTGCCAGCAGCTTCTTCTTGGCGGGCTCCGGGGAGCTGTTTTTT.

This clone was picked up a small number of times. V and J are TRBV15 and TRBJ2-2; possibly TRBD1 for D (6 bases). CDR1 is LNHNV, CDR2 YYDKDF, per germline (reference sequence). This CDR3 contains 16 residues. Trimming cost V 1 base and J 1 base, with 10 bases left between them. Written as DNA, the CDR3 is TGTGCCACCAGCAGAGCGGCAGGGGTGAACACCGGGGAGCTGTTTTTT. It codes for CATSRAAGVNTGELFF. Full variable domain (missing parts from reference TRBV15 and TRBJ2-2): DAMVIQNPRYQVTQFGKPVTLSCSQTLNHNVMYWYQQKSSQAPKLLFHYYDKDFNNEADTPDNFQSRRPNTSFCFLDIRSPGLGDTAMYLCATSRAAGVNTGELFFGEGSRLTVL.

The chain links TRBV7-2 to TRBJ1-4; 8 bases line up with TRBD1. Germline CDR1 is SGHTA and CDR2 is FQGNSA. V dropped 5 bases and J dropped 10; count of bases not matched to a gene: 6. The CDR3 is made up of 13 amino acids. CDR3 amino acids: CASSAQTGVKLFF. Here the CDR3 DNA reads TGTGCCAGCAGCGCGCAGACAGGGGTAAAACTGTTTTTT.

The chain employs TRBV15 and TRBJ1-6, with 9 bases aligning to TRBD1. The CDR3 has 22 amino acids. Per the germline V gene, CDR1 is LNHNV and CDR2 is YYDKDF (reference sequence). The trim removed 4 bases at V and 3 bases at J, leaving 22 bases unmatched. CDR3 sequence reads: CATSNLGLGTTGGYYYNSPLHF. The CDR3 bases are TGTGCCACCAGCAACCTCGGATTGGGTACTACAGGGGGCTACTACTATAATTCACCCCTCCACTTT.

The chain joins TRBV9 to TRBJ2-3; D is unclear. CDR1 and CDR2 (germline): SGDLS, YYNGEE. The V end was cut by 3 bases, the J end by 1 base, with 9 bases between. This CDR3 region has 14 residues. The CDR3 DNA follows: TGTGCCAGCAGCGCCGTCTCCCGCACAGATACGCAGTATTTT. This gives the protein CASSAVSRTDTQYF.

The count of this clone is one. The chain combines TRBV19 with TRBJ1-1; a possible D gene is TRBD1 (5 bases). This CDR3 contains 13 residues. Germline CDR1 reads LNHDA; CDR2 reads SQIVND (reference sequence). V lost 7 bases and J 1 base, leaving 10 bases between the germline ends. The CDR3 spells CASNGRANTEAFF. DNA of the CDR3: TGTGCCAGTAACGGCAGGGCGAACACTGAAGCTTTCTTT.

The V call is TRBV11-1, the J call TRBJ2-5; no definite D call. The CDR3 has 13 residues. CDR1 is SGHAT, CDR2 FQDESV, per germline (reference sequence). Trimming pared 8 bases from V and 5 bases from J, leaving 15 bases between. The CDR3 DNA follows: TGTGCCAGCTCCTACGGTCCCGCGGAGACCCAGTACTTC. Encoded protein: CASSYGPAETQYF.